These T cell receptor beta chains were read from a single sample in a study of blood T cell repertoires in COVID-19. Method: immunoSEQ multiplex PCR; TCRdb's copy keeps in-frame clones and lacks some. This sample has some 220,000 clones; 88% occur once, and the top ten carry more than 2.5%. What was sequenced was PBMCs or T cells enriched from blood (not recorded which). Every receptor here comes from a woman between 25 and 40 years old who had recovered from COVID-19. The CDR3 runs from the conserved cysteine through the conserved F or W. The order of the fields is D gene, clone size, V gene, J gene, CDR3 DNA, CDR3 protein. A D gene is named only where the DNA matches it firmly. Not every row has a clone size; where given, it reads once, few, many or a size class.

d_gene: .
abundance: few
v_gene: TRBV18
j_gene: TRBJ1-3
CDR3nt: TGTGCCAGCTCTCAATACGGGGTGTCGGCTGGAAACACCATATATTTT
CDR3aa: CASSQYGVSAGNTIYF

d_gene: .
abundance: .
v_gene: TRBV5-1
j_gene: TRBJ1-2
CDR3nt: TGCGCCAGCAGCTTGGCCGCAACGTCAGGGTCCACCTATGGCTACACCTTC
CDR3aa: CASSLAATSGSTYGYTF

d_gene: .
abundance: .
v_gene: TRBV7-9
j_gene: TRBJ1-3
CDR3nt: TGTGCCAGCACTATGAGCTCTGGAAACACCATATATTTT
CDR3aa: CASTMSSGNTIYF

d_gene: .
abundance: .
v_gene: TRBV9
j_gene: TRBJ2-5
CDR3nt: TGTGCCAGCAGCGGAGGGCTCCAAGAGACCCAGTACTTC
CDR3aa: CASSGGLQETQYF

d_gene: TRBD1
abundance: .
v_gene: TRBV27
j_gene: TRBJ1-2
CDR3nt: TGTGCCAGCACCCAAAAAGACGGGACAGGGAACTACACCTTC
CDR3aa: CASTQKDGTGNYTF

d_gene: .
abundance: few
v_gene: TRBV7-9
j_gene: TRBJ1-1
CDR3nt: TGTGCCAGCAGCGCTTCGTTGGGGCAGGTAGCTTTCTTT
CDR3aa: CASSASLGQVAFF

d_gene: .
abundance: few
v_gene: TRBV16
j_gene: TRBJ1-6
CDR3nt: TGTGCCAGCAGCCAAACGGGGAATTCACCCCTCCACTTT
CDR3aa: CASSQTGNSPLHF

d_gene: .
abundance: .
v_gene: TRBV7-9
j_gene: TRBJ2-3
CDR3nt: TGTGCCAGCAGCTCCCTAACCCTTTCCACAGATACGCAGTATTTT
CDR3aa: CASSSLTLSTDTQYF

d_gene: .
abundance: .
v_gene: TRBV5-1
j_gene: TRBJ1-6
CDR3nt: TGCGCCAGCAGCTCGAACCCGAGGGAAGATTCACCCCTCCACTTT
CDR3aa: CASSSNPREDSPLHF

d_gene: .
abundance: .
v_gene: TRBV29-1
j_gene: TRBJ1-2
CDR3nt: TGCAGCGTTGAAATGGGGCGTGGAGGCTACACCTTC
CDR3aa: CSVEMGRGGYTF

d_gene: .
abundance: .
v_gene: TRBV27
j_gene: TRBJ1-2
CDR3nt: TGTGCCAGCAGTTTTAATGGGGCCTATGGCTACACCTTC
CDR3aa: CASSFNGAYGYTF

d_gene: TRBD2
abundance: few
v_gene: TRBV11-2
j_gene: TRBJ2-2
CDR3nt: TGTGCCAGCAGGGGGCCAGCGGGGCGATCCACCGGGGAGCTGTTTTTT
CDR3aa: CASRGPAGRSTGELFF

d_gene: TRBD2
abundance: .
v_gene: TRBV9
j_gene: TRBJ2-3
CDR3nt: TGTGCCAGCACCCGAGCGGGGAGAACCACAGATACGCAGTATTTT
CDR3aa: CASTRAGRTTDTQYF

d_gene: TRBD1
abundance: .
v_gene: TRBV4-3
j_gene: TRBJ2-5
CDR3nt: TGCGCCAGCAGCCAAGAAAATTCCGGGACAGTGTACCAAGAGACCCAGTACTTC
CDR3aa: CASSQENSGTVYQETQYF

d_gene: .
abundance: .
v_gene: TRBV7-2
j_gene: TRBJ2-1
CDR3nt: TGTGCCAGCAGCTTTCCCTTTGGGGGGGGCAACTACAATGAGCAGTTCTTC
CDR3aa: CASSFPFGGGNYNEQFF

d_gene: .
abundance: once
v_gene: TRBV7-2
j_gene: TRBJ1-1
CDR3nt: TGTGCCAGCCTTCTACCGAGCGGACAGAAGAACACTGAAGCTTTCTTT
CDR3aa: CASLLPSGQKNTEAFF

d_gene: TRBD1
abundance: .
v_gene: TRBV6-5
j_gene: TRBJ2-7
CDR3nt: TGTGCCAGCAGTTACTCGTCGGGACAGAGTGCGTACGAGCAGTACTTC
CDR3aa: CASSYSSGQSAYEQYF

d_gene: .
abundance: .
v_gene: TRBV7-9
j_gene: TRBJ1-2
CDR3nt: TGTGCCAGCAGCTTACTAGCTAACTATGGCTACACCTTC
CDR3aa: CASSLLANYGYTF